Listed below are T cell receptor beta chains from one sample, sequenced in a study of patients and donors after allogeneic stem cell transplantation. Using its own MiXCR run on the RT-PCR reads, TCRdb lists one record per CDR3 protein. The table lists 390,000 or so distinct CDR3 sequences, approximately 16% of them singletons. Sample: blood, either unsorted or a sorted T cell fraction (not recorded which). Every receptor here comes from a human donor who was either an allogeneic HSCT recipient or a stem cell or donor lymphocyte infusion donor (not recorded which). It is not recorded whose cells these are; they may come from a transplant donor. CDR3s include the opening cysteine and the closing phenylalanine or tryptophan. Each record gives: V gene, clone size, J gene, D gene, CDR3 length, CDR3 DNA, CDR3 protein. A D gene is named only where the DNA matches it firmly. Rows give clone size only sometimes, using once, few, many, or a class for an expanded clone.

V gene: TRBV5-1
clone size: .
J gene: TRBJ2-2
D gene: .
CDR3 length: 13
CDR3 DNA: TGCGCCAGCAGCTTAGGACATCCTTGGGAGCTGTTTTTT
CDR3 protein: CASSLGHPWELFF

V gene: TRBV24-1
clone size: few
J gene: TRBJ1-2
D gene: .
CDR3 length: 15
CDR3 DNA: TGTGCCACCAGTGACCCCCGGGACCTCGTCCGGGGCTACACCTTC
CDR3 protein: CATSDPRDLVRGYTF

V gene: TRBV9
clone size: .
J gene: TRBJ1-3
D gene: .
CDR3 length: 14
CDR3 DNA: TGTGCCAGCAGCCCGGACTTGGGTGGAAACACCATATATTTT
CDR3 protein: CASSPDLGGNTIYF

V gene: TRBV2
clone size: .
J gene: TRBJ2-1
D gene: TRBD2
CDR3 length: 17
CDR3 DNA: TGTGCCAGCAGTGAAATCCCGCTAGCGGGAGGATACAATGAGCAGTTCTTC
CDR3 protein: CASSEIPLAGGYNEQFF

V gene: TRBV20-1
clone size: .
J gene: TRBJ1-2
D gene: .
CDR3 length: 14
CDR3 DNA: TGCAGTGCTAGAGAGGAGGGGCCCGTAGGGGGCTACACCTTC
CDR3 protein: CSAREEGPVGGYTF

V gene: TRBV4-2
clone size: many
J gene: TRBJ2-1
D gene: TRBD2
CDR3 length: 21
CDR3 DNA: TGTGCCAGCAGCCCACTCAGTGCCATAGCGGGGGCCGTACTCTCCTACAATGAGCAGTTCTTC
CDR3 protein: CASSPLSAIAGAVLSYNEQFF

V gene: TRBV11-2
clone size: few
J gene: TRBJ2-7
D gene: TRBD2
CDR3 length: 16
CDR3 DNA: TGTGCCAGCAGCTCCTACCGACTAGCGGGAGTCAACGAGCAGTACTTC
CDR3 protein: CASSSYRLAGVNEQYF

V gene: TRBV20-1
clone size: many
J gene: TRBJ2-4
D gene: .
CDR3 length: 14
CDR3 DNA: TGCAGTGCTAGTAGGGTGATAGCCAAAAACATTCAGTACTTC
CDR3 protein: CSASRVIAKNIQYF

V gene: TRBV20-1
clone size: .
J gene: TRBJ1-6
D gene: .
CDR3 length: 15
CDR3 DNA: TGCAGTGCTAGGGGAAGGGGGTTTTATAATTCACCCCTCCACTTT
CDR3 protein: CSARGRGFYNSPLHF

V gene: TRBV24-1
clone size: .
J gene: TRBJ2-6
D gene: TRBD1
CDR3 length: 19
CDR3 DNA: TGTGCCACCAGTGATCCGGCAGGGGGTGAGGACTCTGGGGCCAACGTCCTGACTTTC
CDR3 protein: CATSDPAGGEDSGANVLTF

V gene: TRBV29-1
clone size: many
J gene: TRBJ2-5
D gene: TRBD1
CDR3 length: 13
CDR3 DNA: TGCAGCGTGCTCGGACAGGACCAAGAGACCCAGTACTTC
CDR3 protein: CSVLGQDQETQYF

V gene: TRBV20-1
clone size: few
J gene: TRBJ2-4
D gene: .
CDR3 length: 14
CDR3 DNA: TGCAGTGCTAGAGAAGTTAAGCGTCTTGGCATTCAGTACTTC
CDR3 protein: CSAREVKRLGIQYF

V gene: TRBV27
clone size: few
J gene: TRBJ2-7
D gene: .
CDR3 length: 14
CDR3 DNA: TGTGCCAGCTGGAGGGGGACCGGCGCCTACGAGCAGTACTTC
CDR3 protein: CASWRGTGAYEQYF

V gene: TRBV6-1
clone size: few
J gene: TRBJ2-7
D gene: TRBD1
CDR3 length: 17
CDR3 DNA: TGTGCCAGCAGTGAATCTAAACCGGGACAGGGGAATTACGAGCAGTACTTC
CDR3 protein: CASSESKPGQGNYEQYF

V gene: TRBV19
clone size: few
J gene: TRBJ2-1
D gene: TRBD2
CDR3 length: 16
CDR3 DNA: TGTGCCAGTAGTAGACGACTAGCCCCTTCCCACAATGAGCAGTTCTTC
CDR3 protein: CASSRRLAPSHNEQFF

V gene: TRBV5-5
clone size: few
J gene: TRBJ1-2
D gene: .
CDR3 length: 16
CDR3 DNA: TGTGCCAGCAGCTTGGCCCCGGGCGATCGAGAAGGGGGCTACACCTTC
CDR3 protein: CASSLAPGDREGGYTF

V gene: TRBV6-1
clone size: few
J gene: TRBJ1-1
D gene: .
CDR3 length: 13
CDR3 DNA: TGTGCCAGCAGTGTCTCTACGAACACTGAAGCTTTCTTT
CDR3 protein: CASSVSTNTEAFF

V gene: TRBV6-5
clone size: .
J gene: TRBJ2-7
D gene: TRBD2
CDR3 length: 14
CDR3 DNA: TGTGCCAGCAGTTACGGGACTACCACCTACGAGCAGTACTTC
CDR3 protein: CASSYGTTTYEQYF

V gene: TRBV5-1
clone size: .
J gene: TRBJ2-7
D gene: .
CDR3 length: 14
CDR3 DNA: TGCGCCAGCAGCGGTGGACTGGGGGGCTACGAGCAGTACTTC
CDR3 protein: CASSGGLGGYEQYF

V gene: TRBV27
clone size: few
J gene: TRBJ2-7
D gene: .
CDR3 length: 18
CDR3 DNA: TGTGCCAGCAGCCCTGGTTCGTCGTCTGGAGGCTATTCCTACGAGCAGTACTTC
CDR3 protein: CASSPGSSSGGYSYEQYF